This TCR beta chain was identified in a study of blood T cell repertoires in COVID-19 (dated by TCRdb to 2018 to 2020). General notes on the study: Samples from collaborators originated in the United States, Italy and Spain and spanned both the acute and convalescent phases of COVID-19. The material from the prospective study consisted of cDNA or gDNA derived from T cells, B-cell-depleted T cells, or PBMCs. Deeply sampled blood TCRbeta repertoires from subjects exposed to, actively infected with, or recovered from COVID-19 were included in the dataset. The repertoires were released in a freely available public database intended as a resource for research on the immune response to SARS-CoV-2. The samples were drawn from the first 160 participants of the ongoing ImmuneRACE study and from some 1,300 subjects provided by 6 global collaborators. Nearly every sample came with metadata listing a de-identified subject ID, COVID-19 status, age in years and sex. Where available, HLA class I and class II types were taken from metadata supplied by the sample provider and were not determined by assay-based typing. The research as a whole found: Clinical and demographic metadata were provided uncurated, with the amount varying by source and participant.

Concerning this clone: It has no known antigen specificity. Per-base quality was not reported, and no clone a single base away is much larger than it.

Participants in the prospective study were aged 18 to 89 years, lived in over 20 United States geographic areas, and enrolled through a virtual design. Cohort assignment in the prospective study relied on participant-reported clinical history from a screening survey and a study questionnaire. Each participant in the prospective study had whole blood, serum and a nasopharyngeal or oropharyngeal swab collected by mobile phlebotomists. Participants in the prospective study had the option to provide additional blood draws and questionnaires over a roughly two-month period. Before DNA extraction, blood samples from the prospective study were shipped at room temperature or frozen. Spanning cysteine to phenylalanine, the CDR3 consists of 14 amino acids. The kept DNA is CDR3 alone, 42 bases in frame from the first base. The CDR1 and CDR2 encoded by the germline V gene are SGHTA and FQGNSA. At the junction V is shortened by 1 base and J by 7 bases, with 10 bases in between.

TCRbeta CDR3 regions were amplified from genomic DNA by means of the immunoSEQ Assay, a bias-controlled multiplex PCR. Regarding the original processing steps: The number of nucleated cells in each sample was estimated from the amplification of reference gene primers within the assay. To quantify the absolute abundance of each unique TCRbeta CDR3 rearrangement, sequence reads were collapsed and filtered. For each sample, productive Simpson clonality was calculated as the square root of Simpson's diversity index across productive rearrangements. TCRdb holds this immuneACCESS table with in-frame rearrangements only. Some clones are missing; in checked studies, unresolved V genes explain under half, and the rest has no known cause. That table gives V, J and clone size, and the DNA gave D and trimming. The sample table lists 150,000 or so clones, around 83% of them with a count of one. Jointly, the top ten make up around 3.6% of the sample.

Sequences were obtained from PBMCs or T cells enriched from blood (not recorded which). This TCR was recovered from a woman between 50 and 59 years old in a cohort exposed to, infected with or recovered from COVID-19 (not recorded which). The chain employs TRBV7-2 and TRBJ2-2; TRBD2 might be the D gene, on 5 matching bases. The DNA is TGTGCCAGCAGCTTAGTGACGGGGAGCGGGGAGCTGTTTTTT. Its protein product is CASSLVTGSGELFF.